This T cell receptor (beta chain) stems from a study of blood T cell repertoires in COVID-19. Looking at the study overall: Sites in the United States, Italy and Spain provided acute and convalescent COVID-19 samples. PBMCs, B-cell-depleted T cells, or T cells were the source of the cDNA or gDNA that made up the material.

The CDR3 is 13 residues long. Deletions cut 6 bases from V and 0 bases from J, with 8 bases between. Germline lookup yields CDR1 SNHLY and CDR2 FYNNEI. Some clones are missing from TCRdb's copy, which holds only in-frame ones; the method was immunoSEQ multiplex PCR. The data contain tens of thousands of clones, around 80% of them seen just once; the ten biggest clones take up 10%. Sequenced material: peripheral blood. The source is a man aged 55 to 70 with acute or convalescent COVID-19. The V gene is TRBV2, the J gene TRBJ2-5; maybe TRBD2 (5 bases). The CDR3 is CASSDGNQETQYF. The CDR3, as DNA: TGTGCCAGCAGCGACGGGAACCAAGAGACCCAGTACTTC.